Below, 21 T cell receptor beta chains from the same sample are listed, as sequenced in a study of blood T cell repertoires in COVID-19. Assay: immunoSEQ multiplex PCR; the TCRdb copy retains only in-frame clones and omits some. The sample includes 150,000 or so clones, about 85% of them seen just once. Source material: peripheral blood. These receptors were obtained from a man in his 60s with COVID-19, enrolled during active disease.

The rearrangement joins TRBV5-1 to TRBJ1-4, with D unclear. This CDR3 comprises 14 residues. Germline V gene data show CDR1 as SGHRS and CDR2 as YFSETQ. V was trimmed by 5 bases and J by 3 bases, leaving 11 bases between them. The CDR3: CASSLAGANEKLFF. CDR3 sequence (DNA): TGCGCCAGCAGTCTAGCTGGAGCTAATGAAAAACTGTTTTTT.

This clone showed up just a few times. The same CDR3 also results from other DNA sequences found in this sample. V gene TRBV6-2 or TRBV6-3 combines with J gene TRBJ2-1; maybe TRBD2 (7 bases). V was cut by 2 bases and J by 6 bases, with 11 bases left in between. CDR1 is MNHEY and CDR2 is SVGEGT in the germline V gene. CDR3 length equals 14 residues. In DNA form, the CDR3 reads TGTGCCAGCAGTTACCAGGGGAGGGGCAATGAGCAGTTCTTC. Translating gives CASSYQGRGNEQFF.

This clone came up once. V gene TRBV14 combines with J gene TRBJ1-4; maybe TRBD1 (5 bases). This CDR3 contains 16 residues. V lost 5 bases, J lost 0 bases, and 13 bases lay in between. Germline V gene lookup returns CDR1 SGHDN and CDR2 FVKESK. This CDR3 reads CASSTRQTATNEKLFF. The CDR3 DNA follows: TGTGCCAGCAGCACCCGACAGACCGCAACTAATGAAAAACTGTTTTTT.

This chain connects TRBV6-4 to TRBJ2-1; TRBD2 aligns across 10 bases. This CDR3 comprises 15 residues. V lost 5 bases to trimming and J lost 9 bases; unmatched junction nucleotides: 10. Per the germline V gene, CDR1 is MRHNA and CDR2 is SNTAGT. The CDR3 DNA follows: TGTGCCAGCAGTAACAGGCTAGCGGGAGTACGTGAGCAGTTCTTC. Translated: CASSNRLAGVREQFF.

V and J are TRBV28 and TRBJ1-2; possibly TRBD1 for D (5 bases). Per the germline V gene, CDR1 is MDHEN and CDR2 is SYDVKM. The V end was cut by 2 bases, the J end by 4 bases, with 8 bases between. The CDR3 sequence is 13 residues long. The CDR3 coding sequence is TGTGCCAGCAGTTTAGAGGGACTCTATGGCTACACCTTC. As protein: CASSLEGLYGYTF.

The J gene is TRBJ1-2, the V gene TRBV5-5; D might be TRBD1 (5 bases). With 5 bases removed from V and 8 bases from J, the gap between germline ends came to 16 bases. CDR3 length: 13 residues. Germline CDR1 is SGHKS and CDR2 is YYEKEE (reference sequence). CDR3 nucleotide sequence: TGTGCCAGCAGGCTGACAGACCCCCTAGGCTACACCTTC. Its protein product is CASRLTDPLGYTF.

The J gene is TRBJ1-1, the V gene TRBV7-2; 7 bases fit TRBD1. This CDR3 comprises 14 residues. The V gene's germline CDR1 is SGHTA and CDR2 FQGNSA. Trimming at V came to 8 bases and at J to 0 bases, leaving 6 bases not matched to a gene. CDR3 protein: CASLIQGMNTEAFF. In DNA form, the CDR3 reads TGTGCCAGCCTTATACAGGGGATGAACACTGAAGCTTTCTTT.

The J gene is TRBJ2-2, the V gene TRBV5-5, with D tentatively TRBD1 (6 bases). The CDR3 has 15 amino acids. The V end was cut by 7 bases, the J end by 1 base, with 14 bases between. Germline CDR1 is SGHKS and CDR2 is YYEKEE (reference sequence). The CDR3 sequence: CASGTGGRNTGELFF. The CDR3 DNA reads TGTGCCAGCGGCACTGGGGGCAGGAACACCGGGGAGCTGTTTTTT.

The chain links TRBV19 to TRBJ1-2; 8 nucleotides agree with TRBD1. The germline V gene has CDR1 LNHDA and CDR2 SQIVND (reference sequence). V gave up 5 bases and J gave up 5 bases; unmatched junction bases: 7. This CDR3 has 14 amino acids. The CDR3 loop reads CASSPPGGRYGYTF. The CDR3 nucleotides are TGTGCCAGTAGTCCCCCAGGGGGCAGGTATGGCTACACCTTC.

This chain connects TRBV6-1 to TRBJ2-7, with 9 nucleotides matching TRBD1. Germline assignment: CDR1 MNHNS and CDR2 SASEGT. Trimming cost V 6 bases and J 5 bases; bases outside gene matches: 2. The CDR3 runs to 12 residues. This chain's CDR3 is CASRDRGNEQYF. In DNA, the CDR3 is TGTGCCAGCAGGGACAGGGGAAACGAGCAGTACTTC.

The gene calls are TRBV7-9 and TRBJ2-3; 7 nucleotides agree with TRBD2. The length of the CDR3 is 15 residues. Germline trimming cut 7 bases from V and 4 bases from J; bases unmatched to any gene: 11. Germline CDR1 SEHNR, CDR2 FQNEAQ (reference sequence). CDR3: CASTSEGGRSDTQYF. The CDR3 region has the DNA TGTGCCAGCACCTCTGAGGGCGGGAGATCAGATACGCAGTATTTT.

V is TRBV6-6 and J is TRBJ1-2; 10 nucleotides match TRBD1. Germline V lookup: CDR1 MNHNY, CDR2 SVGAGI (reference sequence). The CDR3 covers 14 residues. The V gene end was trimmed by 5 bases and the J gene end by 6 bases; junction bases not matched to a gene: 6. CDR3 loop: CASSPRTGGNGYTF. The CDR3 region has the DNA TGTGCCAGCAGTCCCCGGACAGGGGGAAATGGCTACACCTTC.

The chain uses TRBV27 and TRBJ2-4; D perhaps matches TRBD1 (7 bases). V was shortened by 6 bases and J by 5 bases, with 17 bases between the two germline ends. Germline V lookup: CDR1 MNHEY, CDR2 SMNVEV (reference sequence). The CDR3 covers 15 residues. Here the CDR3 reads CASSRGTGAENIQYF. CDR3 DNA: TGTGCCAGCAGCAGGGGGACGGGGGCGGAAAACATTCAGTACTTC.

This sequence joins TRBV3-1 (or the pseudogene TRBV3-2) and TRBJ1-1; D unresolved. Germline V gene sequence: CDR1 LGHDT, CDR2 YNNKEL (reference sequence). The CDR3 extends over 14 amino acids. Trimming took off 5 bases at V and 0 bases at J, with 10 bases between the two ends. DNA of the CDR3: TGTGCCAGCAGCTCGTACGGGATGAACACTGAAGCTTTCTTT. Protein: CASSSYGMNTEAFF.

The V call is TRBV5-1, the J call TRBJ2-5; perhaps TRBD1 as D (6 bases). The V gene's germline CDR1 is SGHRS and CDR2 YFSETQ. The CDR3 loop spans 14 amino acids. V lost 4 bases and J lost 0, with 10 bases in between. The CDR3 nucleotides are TGCGCCAGCAGCGGGCAGGGGTACCAAGAGACCCAGTACTTC. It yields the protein CASSGQGYQETQYF.

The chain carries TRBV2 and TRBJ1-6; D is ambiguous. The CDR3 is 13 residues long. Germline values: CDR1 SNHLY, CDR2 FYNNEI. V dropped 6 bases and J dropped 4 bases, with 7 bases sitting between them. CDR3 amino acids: CASSIEYNSPLHF. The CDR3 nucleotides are TGTGCCAGCAGCATAGAGTATAATTCACCCCTCCACTTT. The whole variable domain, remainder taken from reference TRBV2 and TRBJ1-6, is EPEVTQTPSHQVTQMGQEVILRCVPISNHLYFYWYRQILGQKVEFLVSFYNNEISEKSEIFDDQFSVERPDGSNFTLKIRSTKLEDSAMYFCASSIEYNSPLHFGNGTRLTVT.

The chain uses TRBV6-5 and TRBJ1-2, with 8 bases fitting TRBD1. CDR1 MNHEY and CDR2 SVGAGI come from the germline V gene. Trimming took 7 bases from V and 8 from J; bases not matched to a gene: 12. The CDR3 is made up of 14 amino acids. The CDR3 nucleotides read TGTGCCAGCAATCTCGGACAGGGTTCAGACGGCTACACCTTC. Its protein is CASNLGQGSDGYTF.

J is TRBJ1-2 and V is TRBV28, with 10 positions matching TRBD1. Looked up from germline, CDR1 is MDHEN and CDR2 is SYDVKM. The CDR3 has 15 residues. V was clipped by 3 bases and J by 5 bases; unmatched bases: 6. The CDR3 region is CASSFRDRGEYGYTF. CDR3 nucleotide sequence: TGTGCCAGCAGTTTCCGGGACAGGGGAGAATATGGCTACACCTTC.

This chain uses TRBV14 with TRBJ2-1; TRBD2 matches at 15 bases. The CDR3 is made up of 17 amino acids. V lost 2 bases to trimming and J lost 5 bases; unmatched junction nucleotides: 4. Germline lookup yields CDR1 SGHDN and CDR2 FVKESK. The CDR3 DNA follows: TGTGCCAGCAGCCAAAGGACTAGCGGGAGGGTCCACAATGAGCAGTTCTTC. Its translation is CASSQRTSGRVHNEQFF.

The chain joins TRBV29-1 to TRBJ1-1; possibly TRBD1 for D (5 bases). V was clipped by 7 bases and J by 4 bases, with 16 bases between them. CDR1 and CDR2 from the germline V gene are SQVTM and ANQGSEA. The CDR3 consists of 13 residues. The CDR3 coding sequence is TGCAGCGCTAATGCGCCTGGGGCCACTGAAGCTTTCTTT. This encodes CSANAPGATEAFF.

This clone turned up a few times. The CDR3 is CASTRDENGELFF. CDR3 sequence (DNA): TGTGCCAGCACCAGGGATGAAAACGGGGAGCTGTTTTTT. The rearrangement uses TRBV2 and TRBJ2-2; D might be TRBD1 (5 bases). V was cut by 7 bases and J by 7 bases, with 13 bases left in between. The CDR3 has 13 amino acids. Per the germline V gene, CDR1 is SNHLY and CDR2 is FYNNEI.